Below, 32 T cell receptor beta chains from the same sample are listed, as sequenced in a study of blood T cell repertoires in COVID-19. Libraries were prepared by immunoSEQ multiplex PCR; TCRdb keeps only in-frame clonotypes and omits some of them. This sample has roughly 250,000 clones, with 80% to 90% found just once. Input material: peripheral blood. The receptor set was obtained from a man aged 25 to 45 with acute or convalescent COVID-19.

The chain uses TRBV28 and TRBJ1-5; 7 bases match TRBD1. The ends lost 5 bases at V and 3 bases at J; junction bases unmatched: 10. The CDR3 extends over 16 amino acids. In germline, CDR1 is MDHEN, CDR2 SYDVKM. DNA for the CDR3: TGTGCCAGCAGTCTGTGGGACAGTGAGGTCAATCAGCCCCAGCATTTT. Translating gives CASSLWDSEVNQPQHF.

The genes are TRBV28 and TRBJ1-2; unclear D gene. Trimming left V 4 bases short and J 5 bases short, with 5 bases between. Per the germline V gene, CDR1 is MDHEN and CDR2 is SYDVKM. The CDR3 is 11 amino acids. CDR3 in amino acids: CASSSRYGYTF. In DNA, the CDR3 is TGTGCCAGCAGTTCCCGGTATGGCTACACCTTC.

The chain employs TRBV28 and TRBJ1-4; 9 bases agree with TRBD1. This CDR3 is 14 amino acids long. V was clipped by 7 bases and J by 7 bases; unmatched bases: 7. The germline CDR1 and CDR2 sequences are MDHEN and SYDVKM. CDR3 DNA: TGTGCCAGCACCACACAGACAGGGGGTGAAAAACTGTTTTTT. Translation gives CASTTQTGGEKLFF.

The rearrangement uses TRBV30 and TRBJ2-1, with TRBD1 as a possible D gene (6 bases). V dropped 0 bases and J dropped 5 bases, with 14 bases sitting between them. Germline CDR1 GTSNPN, CDR2 SVGIG (reference sequence). The CDR3 totals 15 residues. The CDR3 region is CAWSVYRAVNNEQFF. CDR3 DNA sequence: TGTGCCTGGAGTGTATACAGGGCTGTTAACAATGAGCAGTTCTTC.

The rearrangement uses TRBV7-9 and TRBJ2-2; 7 bases match TRBD2. Germline V gene data show CDR1 as SEHNR and CDR2 as FQNEAQ (reference sequence). V shed 5 bases, J shed 2 bases, and the junction held 14 bases outside the gene matches. The CDR3 sequence is 18 residues long. Here the CDR3 reads CASSPLAGLADNTGELFF. The CDR3 DNA reads as TGTGCCAGCAGCCCTCTGGCAGGGCTAGCGGATAACACCGGGGAGCTGTTTTTT.

This clone was observed a few times. The J gene is TRBJ1-1, the V gene TRBV10-2; 11 nucleotides line up with TRBD1. The CDR3 is 15 amino acids. V lost 7 bases, J lost 7 bases, and 11 bases stayed unmatched. Per the germline V gene, CDR1 is WSHSY and CDR2 is SAAADI. The CDR3 region has the DNA TGCGCCAGCAAGGACAGGGGGCGCGGGTCCTTTGAAGCTTTCTTT. Its translation: CASKDRGRGSFEAFF.

This clone appeared once. The V and J genes are TRBV27 and TRBJ2-7, with 8 bases matching TRBD1. Germline values: CDR1 MNHEY, CDR2 SMNVEV (reference sequence). CDR3 length: 17 residues. V gave up 4 bases and J gave up 3 bases; unmatched junction bases: 14. CDR3 nucleotides: TGTGCCAGCAGTTCGCCATCGGACAGGGAAGTAGGCTACGAGCAGTACTTC. Protein sequence: CASSSPSDREVGYEQYF.

The rearrangement joins TRBV7-3 to TRBJ2-1; TRBD2 is a possible D gene (6 bases). The CDR3 has 16 residues. V was pared by 5 bases and J by 4 bases, with 18 bases between. From germline, CDR1 is SGHTA and CDR2 FQGTGA. CDR3 sequence: CASSPRSGAGYNEQFF. The CDR3 DNA reads TGTGCCAGCAGCCCGCGGAGCGGCGCGGGGTACAATGAGCAGTTCTTC.

The rearrangement uses TRBV7-2 and TRBJ1-3, with D maybe TRBD1 (5 bases). Trimming shortened V by 0 bases and J by 4 bases, and 10 bases separated the two germline ends. Germline V gene sequence: CDR1 SGHTA, CDR2 FQGNSA. This CDR3 has 15 residues. The CDR3 DNA is TGTGCCAGCAGCTTAGCGGCGGGGCCCGGAAACACCATATATTTT. Encoded protein: CASSLAAGPGNTIYF.

The V gene is TRBV9, the J gene TRBJ2-5, with 12 bases lining up with TRBD2. The CDR3 is 15 amino acids. The germline V gene has CDR1 SGDLS and CDR2 YYNGEE. V was pared by 3 bases and J by 0 bases, with 0 bases of the junction left unmatched. In DNA, the CDR3 is TGTGCCAGCAGCGGGACTAGCGGGAACCAAGAGACCCAGTACTTC. Translating it yields CASSGTSGNQETQYF.

The chain joins TRBV7-8 to TRBJ1-1; no firm D call. Germline V CDR1 and CDR2: SGHVS, FQNEAQ. The CDR3 consists of 13 residues. V lost 4 bases and J 1 base, leaving 7 bases between the germline ends. Written as DNA, the CDR3 is TGTGCCAGCAGCTCCTTTAAGAACACTGAAGCTTTCTTT. Amino acid sequence: CASSSFKNTEAFF.

V usage is TRBV5-1 and J usage is TRBJ2-2; tentatively, D is TRBD2 (6 bases). The V gene's germline CDR1 is SGHRS and CDR2 YFSETQ. V was cut by 0 bases and J by 7 bases, with 13 bases left in between. The CDR3 consists of 15 residues. The CDR3: CASSLEASVFGELFF. The CDR3 DNA reads TGCGCCAGCAGCTTGGAGGCTAGCGTGTTCGGGGAGCTGTTTTTT.

The J gene is TRBJ2-5, the V gene TRBV7-8, with a weak D call TRBD2 (5 bases). Looked up from germline, CDR1 is SGHVS and CDR2 is FQNEAQ. V gave up 5 bases and J gave up 3 bases, with 10 bases separating them. CDR3 length: 13 residues. For the CDR3, the DNA is TGTGCCAGCAGCATCGAGGAGGAAGAGACCCAGTACTTC. This translates into CASSIEEEETQYF.

This chain uses TRBV6-5 with TRBJ1-1; possible D gene TRBD1, 6 bases. The CDR3 extends over 11 amino acids. V was shortened by 7 bases and J by 4 bases, with 7 bases between the two germline ends. Germline CDR1 and CDR2: MNHEY and SVGAGI. CDR3 region: CASTGATEAFF. In nucleotides, the CDR3 is TGTGCCAGCACAGGGGCCACTGAAGCTTTCTTT.

This clone was found a few times. The chain couples TRBV27 to TRBJ1-2, with 7 bases matching TRBD1. The length of the CDR3 is 15 residues. CDR1 MNHEY and CDR2 SMNVEV come from the germline V gene (reference sequence). J was trimmed by 4 bases and V by 2 bases; bases with no gene match: 7. CDR3 residues: CASSLHRDSSYGYTF. The CDR3 DNA follows: TGTGCCAGCAGTTTACACCGGGACAGCAGCTATGGCTACACCTTC.

The chain uses TRBV5-4 and TRBJ2-7; 13 bases fit TRBD2. This CDR3 is 16 amino acids long. The germline V gene encodes CDR1 SGHNT and CDR2 YYREEE (reference sequence). Trimming took 7 bases from V and 5 from J; bases not matched to a gene: 12. The CDR3 nucleotides read TGTGCCAGCCCTTGGACTAGCGGGAGAATAATTAACGAGCAGTACTTC. Translating gives CASPWTSGRIINEQYF.

This clone was observed a few times. This sequence joins TRBV15 and TRBJ1-1, with D possibly TRBD1 on 6 matching bases. Germline loops: CDR1 LNHNV, CDR2 YYDKDF (reference sequence). The CDR3 has 13 residues. Trimming shortened V by 0 bases and J by 10 bases, and 12 bases separated the two germline ends. The CDR3 DNA reads as TGTGCCACCAGCAGAGATGGGCAGGGGAGAGCTTTCTTT. Its protein product is CATSRDGQGRAFF.

The chain carries TRBV2 and TRBJ2-2; D is perhaps TRBD2 (6 bases). The CDR3 runs to 16 residues. Germline assignment: CDR1 SNHLY and CDR2 FYNNEI. The V end lost 4 bases, the J end lost 2 bases, and 14 bases lay between the germline ends. Written as DNA, the CDR3 is TGTGCCAGCAGTGTTTACGCCGGGACTAACACCGGGGAGCTGTTTTTT. Protein product: CASSVYAGTNTGELFF.

The genes are TRBV28 and TRBJ2-2; D is possibly TRBD2 (7 bases). The V end was cut by 7 bases, the J end by 4 bases, with 13 bases between. Germline CDR1 and CDR2: MDHEN and SYDVKM. CDR3 length: 14 residues. This CDR3 is CASNTGRGTGELFF. In DNA, the CDR3 is TGTGCCAGCAATACAGGGAGGGGCACCGGGGAGCTGTTTTTT.

The chain joins TRBV24-1 to TRBJ2-3; no clear D. In germline, CDR1 is KGHDR, CDR2 SFDVKD. CDR3 length: 13 amino acids. The V end was cut by 5 bases, the J end by 7 bases, with 12 bases between. The CDR3 region is CATSVPPTYTQYF. The CDR3 DNA reads as TGTGCCACCAGTGTCCCGCCTACCTATACGCAGTATTTT.

This clone appeared a single time. The chain joins TRBV6-1 to TRBJ2-7, with D perhaps TRBD1 (6 bases). V was pared by 3 bases and J by 4 bases, with 16 bases between. The germline gives CDR1 MNHNS, CDR2 SASEGT. The CDR3 loop spans 15 amino acids. CDR3: CASSDNRQGTYEQYF. CDR3 DNA: TGTGCCAGCAGTGATAATCGCCAGGGGACGTACGAGCAGTACTTC.

The chain links TRBV11-1 to TRBJ2-1; a weak D match, TRBD1 (5 bases). Germline CDR1 reads SGHAT; CDR2 reads FQDESV (reference sequence). The CDR3 has 16 amino acids. The V gene lost 1 base and the J gene lost 8 bases, with 18 bases spanning the gap. The CDR3 nucleotides read TGTGCCAGCAGCTTAGGTCCCCAGGGCCGTATCGATGAGCAGTTCTTC. Encoded protein: CASSLGPQGRIDEQFF.

The chain carries TRBV7-2 and TRBJ1-5; maybe TRBD1 (6 bases). There are 16 residues in the CDR3. V was trimmed by 4 bases and J by 6 bases, leaving 19 bases between them. Germline assignment: CDR1 SGHTA and CDR2 FQGNSA. The CDR3, as DNA: TGTGCCAGCAGCTCACCCAGGGGTTATGCAAGTCAGCCCCAGCATTTT. Residues: CASSSPRGYASQPQHF.

The J gene is TRBJ2-7, the V gene TRBV11-2; no clear D. The CDR3 totals 15 residues. Germline CDR1 SGHAT, CDR2 FQNNGV. V lost 1 base and J lost 1, with 11 bases in between. The CDR3 region has the DNA TGTGCCAGCAGCTTAGTTTTGACTGATTCCTACGAGCAGTACTTC. The encoded protein is CASSLVLTDSYEQYF.

The V call is TRBV30, the J call TRBJ2-7, with TRBD1 identical over 7 bases. The V gene end was trimmed by 3 bases and the J gene end by 7 bases; junction bases not matched to a gene: 6. This CDR3 region has 12 residues. Per germline, CDR1 GTSNPN and CDR2 SVGIG (reference sequence). CDR3 protein: CAWRQDRWEQYF. The DNA of the CDR3 is TGTGCCTGGAGACAGGACAGGTGGGAGCAGTACTTC.

V and J are TRBV18 and TRBJ2-7; TRBD1 matches 7 bases. V was clipped by 6 bases and J by 1 base; unmatched bases: 12. This CDR3 contains 16 residues. Germline V gene data show CDR1 as KGHSH and CDR2 as LQKENI. The DNA of the CDR3 is TGTGCCAGCTCGCCGCCACCGCACAGGGGTTCCTACGAGCAGTACTTC. This gives the protein CASSPPPHRGSYEQYF.

The chain couples TRBV5-1 to TRBJ2-2; a weak D match, TRBD1 (6 bases). The CDR3 consists of 15 residues. Germline V gene data show CDR1 as SGHRS and CDR2 as YFSETQ. The V gene lost 7 bases and the J gene lost 2 bases, with 15 bases spanning the gap. CDR3 nucleotide sequence: TGCGCCAGCCGTCTCGGGACACACAACACCGGGGAGCTGTTTTTT. This gives the protein CASRLGTHNTGELFF.

V usage is TRBV4-1 and J usage is TRBJ2-5, with D tentatively TRBD1 (5 bases). With 2 bases removed from V and 5 bases from J, the gap between germline ends came to 12 bases. CDR1 is MGHRA and CDR2 is YSYEKL in the germline V gene. This CDR3 is 14 amino acids long. Here the CDR3 reads CASSQPGIKETQYF. DNA of the CDR3: TGCGCCAGCAGCCAACCAGGGATCAAGGAGACCCAGTACTTC.

This sequence joins TRBV4-1 and TRBJ2-7; D remains unclear. The V end lost 4 bases, the J end lost 2 bases, and 9 bases lay between the germline ends. This CDR3 is built from 13 residues. Germline CDR1 and CDR2: MGHRA and YSYEKL. The CDR3 loop reads CASSPLIAYEQYF. CDR3 in DNA: TGCGCCAGCAGCCCACTAATTGCCTACGAGCAGTACTTC.

The chain has TRBV2 and TRBJ1-4, with 9 nucleotides matching TRBD1. This CDR3 spans 14 amino acids. Germline assignment: CDR1 SNHLY and CDR2 FYNNEI. V trimming: 6 bases; J trimming: 7 bases; junction bases outside the gene matches: 6. CDR3 sequence reads: CASRLQGAVEKLFF. CDR3 nucleotides: TGTGCCAGCAGGCTACAGGGGGCTGTTGAAAAACTGTTTTTT.

The chain couples TRBV28 to TRBJ2-1; D is possibly TRBD1 (6 bases). The CDR3 covers 15 residues. Between the trimmed V and J ends, which lost 5 bases and 8 bases, there was a span of 19 bases. Per germline, CDR1 MDHEN and CDR2 SYDVKM. CDR3 sequence (DNA): TGTGCCAGCAGTCTCTCCGACAGGTTTGAAGATGAGCAGTTCTTC. It codes for CASSLSDRFEDEQFF.

V and J are TRBV6-5 and TRBJ2-6; D gene ambiguous. Trimming stripped 6 bases from V and 4 bases from J, with 10 bases between. The CDR3 is 14 amino acids. Per germline, CDR1 MNHEY and CDR2 SVGAGI. The CDR3 region has the DNA TGTGCCAGCAGCCCCGACTGGGGGGCCAACGTCCTGACTTTC. Its translation: CASSPDWGANVLTF.